The 30 T cell receptor beta chains given below trace back to one sample, sequenced in a study of blood T cell repertoires in COVID-19. Data came from immunoSEQ multiplex PCR; TCRdb stores just in-frame clones and leaves some out. The sample lists over 150,000 clones; approximately 81% were seen once. The sequencing sample was made of peripheral blood. The source is a woman aged 80 or over with active or convalescent COVID-19.

The chain links TRBV24-1 to TRBJ2-3; 15 bases align to TRBD2. The CDR3 length is 17 residues. Losses at the gene ends were 1 base for V and 7 bases for J; bases not matched to a gene: 5. Per the germline V gene, CDR1 is KGHDR and CDR2 is SFDVKD. Here the CDR3 reads CATSDLGTSGRINTQYF. In nucleotides, the CDR3 is TGTGCCACCAGTGATTTAGGGACTAGCGGGAGGATTAATACGCAGTATTTT.

J is TRBJ1-2 and V is TRBV25-1, with 8 positions matching TRBD1. The length of the CDR3 is 16 residues. Per germline, CDR1 MGHDK and CDR2 SYGVNS. J lost 4 bases, V lost 3 bases, and 10 bases had no gene match. The CDR3 reads CASSDSGQGRSYGYTF. DNA for the CDR3: TGTGCCAGCAGTGATTCCGGACAGGGACGGAGCTATGGCTACACCTTC.

The chain employs TRBV5-1 and TRBJ2-3; D is possibly TRBD2 (6 bases). CDR3 size: 15 residues. Germline V gene lookup returns CDR1 SGHRS and CDR2 YFSETQ. With 0 bases removed from V and 5 bases from J, the gap between germline ends came to 13 bases. The CDR3 DNA is TGCGCCAGCAGCTTGGTGACGGGAGTGCAAGATACGCAGTATTTT. This codes for CASSLVTGVQDTQYF.

The chain recombines TRBV4-1 with TRBJ2-7; 14 positions agree with TRBD2. CDR1 is MGHRA, CDR2 YSYEKL, per germline. The CDR3 extends over 17 amino acids. The V segment lost 1 base and the J segment 2 bases; nucleotides outside the gene matches: 4. CDR3 sequence reads: CASSQGGLAGVTYEQYF. The CDR3 coding sequence is TGCGCCAGCAGCCAAGGGGGACTAGCGGGAGTCACCTACGAGCAGTACTTC.

This chain joins TRBV18 and TRBJ2-1, with 8 bases fitting TRBD2. CDR1 and CDR2 (germline): KGHSH, LQKENI. The CDR3 covers 15 residues. The V and J ends lost 0 bases and 9 bases, in that order; junction bases with no gene match: 7. The CDR3 DNA is TGTGCCAGCTCACCACCTAACGGGAGGGACGGTGAGCAGTTCTTC. This translates into CASSPPNGRDGEQFF.

To note about this clone: Other DNA sequences within the sample encode an identical CDR3. The CDR3 DNA reads TGTGCCAGCAGCTGGGCAACCTCCTACGAGCAGTACTTC. This codes for CASSWATSYEQYF. The chain joins TRBV5-6 to TRBJ2-7; D not certain. This CDR3 spans 13 amino acids. Trimming shortened V by 3 bases and J by 0 bases, and 7 bases separated the two germline ends. Per germline, CDR1 SGHDT and CDR2 YYEEEE.

This chain links TRBV6-5 with TRBJ2-1, with a weak D call TRBD2 (6 bases). Between the trimmed V and J ends, which lost 2 bases and 5 bases, there was a span of 16 bases. CDR3 length: 16 amino acids. Germline CDR1 is MNHEY and CDR2 is SVGAGI. The DNA of the CDR3 is TGTGCCAGCAGTTACCGAACGGGAGCTGCAGACAATGAGCAGTTCTTC. Translated: CASSYRTGAADNEQFF.

The DNA of the CDR3 is TGTGCCATCAGTGCCGGGGATACGCAGTATTTT. It specifies CAISAGDTQYF. The chain has TRBV10-3 and TRBJ2-3; no definite D call. Germline CDR1 ENHRY, CDR2 SYGVKD. CDR3 length: 11 residues. V was pared by 4 bases and J by 6 bases, with 5 bases between.

V is TRBV6-5 and J is TRBJ2-7, with a tentative D call TRBD1 (5 bases). The CDR3 spans 11 residues. V was clipped by 9 bases and J by 4 bases, with 10 bases between them. Germline V gene sequence: CDR1 MNHEY, CDR2 SVGAGI. The DNA for the CDR3 is TGTGCCAGTACCGACAGTTACGAGCAGTACTTC. Encoded protein: CASTDSYEQYF.

This chain joins TRBV7-9 and TRBJ2-3; 9 bases fit TRBD2. CDR1 and CDR2 (germline): SEHNR, FQNEAQ (reference sequence). The V segment lost 3 bases and the J segment 6 bases; nucleotides outside the gene matches: 16. This CDR3 is 18 amino acids long. In DNA, the CDR3 is TGTGCCAGCAGCTTTAGAAACTTCGGCGGGAGGGTTGGGGATACGCAGTATTTT. It specifies CASSFRNFGGRVGDTQYF.

The chain has TRBV29-1 and TRBJ1-5; D ambiguous. Germline loops: CDR1 SQVTM, CDR2 ANQGSEA. This CDR3 comprises 10 residues. CDR3 sequence reads: CKGDNQPQHF. The CDR3 DNA sequence: TGCAAGGGAGACAATCAGCCCCAGCATTTT.

This chain uses TRBV7-2 with TRBJ2-1, with 11 bases identical to TRBD1. The V segment lost 4 bases and the J segment 2 bases; nucleotides outside the gene matches: 1. The CDR3 has 15 amino acids. CDR1 is SGHTA, CDR2 FQGNSA, per germline. The CDR3 coding sequence is TGTGCCAGCAGCTCGGGACAGGGGGCCTACAATGAGCAGTTCTTC. This gives the protein CASSSGQGAYNEQFF.

This chain links TRBV5-1 with TRBJ1-6, with TRBD1 as a possible D gene (6 bases). The CDR3 length is 15 residues. Per germline, CDR1 SGHRS and CDR2 YFSETQ. V was cut by 2 bases and J by 8 bases, with 14 bases left in between. The CDR3 region is CASSFTSRGDSPLHF. DNA of the CDR3: TGCGCCAGCAGCTTTACTTCCAGGGGCGATTCACCCCTCCACTTT.

The J gene is TRBJ1-2, the V gene TRBV3-1 (or the pseudogene TRBV3-2); D call uncertain. Trimming shortened V by 4 bases and J by 5 bases, and 5 bases separated the two germline ends. CDR1 LGHDT and CDR2 YNNKEL come from the germline V gene (reference sequence). This CDR3 contains 11 residues. The CDR3 spells CASSRGYGYTF. In DNA, the CDR3 is TGTGCCAGCAGCCGAGGTTATGGCTACACCTTC.

This clone was recorded a few times. CDR3 nucleotide sequence: TGTGCCAGCAGTTTAGCCGGGGTAGGTAGCAATCAGCCCCAGCATTTT. Translation: CASSLAGVGSNQPQHF. The gene calls are TRBV28 and TRBJ1-5; D call uncertain. Germline CDR1 MDHEN, CDR2 SYDVKM. Trimming took off 2 bases at V and 0 bases at J, with 11 bases between the two ends. This CDR3 is built from 16 residues. Complete variable domain (other parts from reference TRBV28 and TRBJ1-5): DVKVTQSSRYLVKRTGEKVFLECVQDMDHENMFWYRQDPGLGLRLIYFSYDVKMKEKGDIPEGYSVSREKKERFSLILESASTNQTSMYLCASSLAGVGSNQPQHFGDGTRLSIL.

This clone was observed at least ten times. V usage is TRBV18 and J usage is TRBJ1-1; D ambiguous. The germline V gene encodes CDR1 KGHSH and CDR2 LQKENI. The length of the CDR3 is 14 residues. With 3 bases removed from V and 3 bases from J, the gap between germline ends came to 11 bases. This CDR3 is CASSPPSSDTEAFF. CDR3 nucleotides: TGTGCCAGCTCACCCCCCTCAAGCGACACTGAAGCTTTCTTT.

The V and J genes are TRBV15 and TRBJ1-1; D possibly corresponds to TRBD1 (5 bases). Germline CDR1 LNHNV, CDR2 YYDKDF (reference sequence). The CDR3 contains 16 residues. V dropped 1 base and J dropped 1 base, with 13 bases sitting between them. CDR3 region: CATSRGPGRENTEAFF. As DNA, the CDR3 is TGTGCCACCAGCAGAGGCCCGGGCAGGGAGAACACTGAAGCTTTCTTT. The full variable domain, completed using reference TRBV15 and TRBJ1-1, is DAMVIQNPRYQVTQFGKPVTLSCSQTLNHNVMYWYQQKSSQAPKLLFHYYDKDFNNEADTPDNFQSRRPNTSFCFLDIRSPGLGDTAMYLCATSRGPGRENTEAFFGQGTRLTVV.

The chain recombines TRBV5-1 with TRBJ2-5; 9 nucleotides agree with TRBD1. This CDR3 spans 16 amino acids. Trimming removed 0 bases from V and 4 bases from J; junction bases left unmatched: 7. Germline lookup yields CDR1 SGHRS and CDR2 YFSETQ. The CDR3 DNA reads TGCGCCAGCAGCTTGGGAGGGACAGGGAATCGAGAGACCCAGTACTTC. Encoded protein: CASSLGGTGNRETQYF.

This clone is a singleton in its sample. The rearrangement links TRBV6-5 to TRBJ2-5, with a tentative D call TRBD1 (5 bases). The CDR3 spans 14 residues. Germline V CDR1 and CDR2: MNHEY, SVGAGI. Trimming left V 4 bases short and J 4 bases short, with 13 bases between. For the CDR3, the DNA is TGTGCCAGCAGTTTTACGACAGTTGCAGAGACCCAGTACTTC. The encoded protein is CASSFTTVAETQYF.

The gene calls are TRBV5-1 and TRBJ1-1; TRBD1 aligns across 10 bases. CDR1 is SGHRS and CDR2 is YFSETQ in the germline V gene. The J segment lost 0 bases and the V segment lost 5 bases, leaving 19 bases of the junction unmatched. The CDR3 spans 20 residues. CDR3 nucleotide sequence: TGCGCCAGCAGTCCGAAGTACTCCGGGACAGGGGTGTCGTTGAACACTGAAGCTTTCTTT. As protein: CASSPKYSGTGVSLNTEAFF.

The chain employs TRBV10-3 and TRBJ2-7; a possible D gene is TRBD2 (6 bases). The ends were cut back, 6 bases at V and 6 bases at J, with 18 bases in the middle. CDR3 length equals 14 residues. The germline gives CDR1 ENHRY, CDR2 SYGVKD. CDR3 bases: TGTGCCATCAGATCCAGCGGGTACGAGGTCGAGCAGTACTTC. It specifies CAIRSSGYEVEQYF.

This clone came up a few times. This chain uses TRBV5-1 with TRBJ1-5; no firm D call. CDR3 length: 12 residues. Germline CDR1 is SGHRS and CDR2 is YFSETQ. Trimming shortened V by 0 bases and J by 9 bases, and 7 bases separated the two germline ends. The CDR3 region is CASSLAEGPQHF. The CDR3 DNA reads as TGCGCCAGCAGCTTGGCCGAGGGGCCCCAGCATTTT.

This clone was found a few times. The CDR3 sequence is CASIRRPGRGSGTEAFF. CDR3 nucleotide sequence: TGTGCCAGCATCCGCCGTCCAGGGAGGGGTAGCGGCACTGAAGCTTTCTTT. The chain combines TRBV2 with TRBJ1-1; D perhaps matches TRBD1 (5 bases). The germline V and J ends were trimmed by 7 bases and 4 bases, with 25 bases remaining between them. Germline V gene lookup returns CDR1 SNHLY and CDR2 FYNNEI. This CDR3 comprises 17 residues.

The chain combines TRBV29-1 with TRBJ1-1; D is unresolved. Germline lookup yields CDR1 SQVTM and CDR2 ANQGSEA. The CDR3 consists of 12 residues. Trimming left V 8 bases short and J 0 bases short, with 10 bases between. This CDR3 reads CSTGTMNTEAFF. The CDR3 region has the DNA TGCAGCACGGGCACAATGAACACTGAAGCTTTCTTT. The variable domain in full, with the rest retrieved from reference TRBV29-1 and TRBJ1-1, is SAVISQKPSRDICQRGTSLTIQCQVDSQVTMMFWYRQQPGQSLTLIATANQGSEATYESGFVIDKFPISRPNLTFSTLTVSNMSPEDSSIYLCSTGTMNTEAFFGQGTRLTVV.

The sample holds a few counts of this clone. The gene calls are TRBV2 and TRBJ2-3; 7 bases are a match to TRBD2. The germline V gene encodes CDR1 SNHLY and CDR2 FYNNEI. Unmatched junction bases numbered 2, after V lost 3 bases and J lost 8 bases. The length of the CDR3 is 12 residues. In nucleotides, the CDR3 is TGTGCCAGCAGTGAGTGGGGGGGTACGCAGTATTTT. It yields the protein CASSEWGGTQYF.

The chain carries TRBV15 and TRBJ2-5; D remains ambiguous. Germline CDR1 and CDR2: LNHNV and YYDKDF (reference sequence). The germline V and J ends were trimmed by 1 base and 3 bases, with 3 bases remaining between them. The CDR3 spans 12 residues. For the CDR3, the DNA is TGTGCCACCAGCAGAGCAAAAGAGACCCAGTACTTC. Protein product: CATSRAKETQYF.

In this sample, this clone turned up a few times. The V gene is TRBV30, the J gene TRBJ2-1; 9 nucleotides match TRBD2. The germline V gene has CDR1 GTSNPN and CDR2 SVGIG (reference sequence). The CDR3 covers 22 residues. Losses at the gene ends were 3 bases for V and 4 bases for J; bases not matched to a gene: 28. CDR3: CAWSGQRGRERWSSGVYNEQFF. In DNA, the CDR3 is TGTGCCTGGAGCGGCCAGCGGGGGAGGGAAAGGTGGTCTAGCGGGGTGTACAATGAGCAGTTCTTC.

This chain uses TRBV5-4 with TRBJ2-4; possibly TRBD1 for D (8 bases). The CDR3 sequence is 14 residues long. Per germline, CDR1 SGHNT and CDR2 YYREEE (reference sequence). CDR3 sequence (DNA): TGTGCGAGCGGGGCAGGGGGCGTCGAAAACATTCAGTACTTC. As protein: CASGAGGVENIQYF.

The rearrangement uses TRBV5-1 and TRBJ1-1; D gene unclear. Germline V gives CDR1 SGHRS, CDR2 YFSETQ. Trimming cost V 4 bases and J 3 bases, with 22 bases left between them. The CDR3 is made up of 17 amino acids. For the CDR3, the DNA is TGCGCCAGCAGCCCTAGGCCACCTCTCAAGTCGGACACTGAAGCTTTCTTT. Its protein product is CASSPRPPLKSDTEAFF.

The rearrangement links TRBV11-2 to TRBJ2-3, with no clear D. Trimming removed 0 bases from V and 9 bases from J, with 10 bases in between. The CDR3 is made up of 13 amino acids. Germline V gene data show CDR1 as SGHAT and CDR2 as FQNNGV. The CDR3 spells CASSLEPPQTQYF. The CDR3 DNA reads TGTGCCAGCAGCTTAGAACCACCGCAGACGCAGTATTTT. Supplemented by reference TRBV11-2 and TRBJ2-3, the full variable domain reads EAGVAQSPRYKIIEKRQSVAFWCNPISGHATLYWYQQILGQGPKLLIQFQNNGVVDDSQLPKDRFSAERLKGVDSTLKIQPAKLEDSAVYLCASSLEPPQTQYFGPGTRLTVL.